The T cell receptor (beta chain) described here comes from a study of T cell responses to AZD1222 COVID-19 vaccine. The V and J ends lost 3 bases and 5 bases respectively, with 15 bases between them. Per germline, CDR1 MNHEY and CDR2 SMNVEV (reference sequence). The CDR3 contains 15 residues. TCRdb's copy holds only in-frame clones and misses some; the assay was immunoSEQ multiplex PCR. This sample has around 140,000 clones; 92% occur once, and the top ten carry about a tenth. This sample comprised peripheral blood, obtained 28 days after the second AZD1222 dose. The V and J genes are TRBV27 and TRBJ2-3; D might be TRBD1 or TRBD2, each matching 5 bases. This TCR was sampled from an adult who received the AZD1222 COVID-19 vaccine. DNA for the CDR3: TGTGCCAGCAGTTTCTCGGGACCAAGGGGAGATACGCAGTATTTT. It yields the protein CASSFSGPRGDTQYF.